These 7 T cell receptor beta chains were sequenced from one sample in a study of cytomegalovirus exposure and HLA in healthy donors. PCR involved 60 Vbeta and 13 Jbeta primers. Only in-frame clones appear in the TCRdb table, and some are missing; sequencing was by immunoSEQ multiplex PCR. The sample lists around 110,000 clones, about four fifths occurring once. The sample consisted of PBMCs. The receptors shown here come from a woman aged 25 to 39 in good health and CMV-seronegative.

This clone was observed a handful of times. V and J are TRBV5-1 and TRBJ2-7; 10 nucleotides align to TRBD2. This CDR3 is 13 amino acids long. From germline, CDR1 is SGHRS and CDR2 YFSETQ. Trimming removed 5 bases from V and 7 bases from J; junction bases left unmatched: 6. In nucleotides, the CDR3 is TGCGCCAGCAGTGCAGCGGGAGGGCGGGAGCAGTACTTC. Encoded protein: CASSAAGGREQYF.

This chain joins TRBV28 and TRBJ1-4; 10 bases line up with TRBD1. There are 15 residues in the CDR3. Losses at the gene ends were 4 bases for V and 4 bases for J; bases not matched to a gene: 3. CDR1 and CDR2 from the germline V gene are MDHEN and SYDVKM. The DNA of the CDR3 is TGTGCCAGCAGTTCTGACAGGGGGCGTAATGAAAAACTGTTTTTT. The encoded protein is CASSSDRGRNEKLFF.

The gene calls are TRBV9 and TRBJ2-3; 11 nucleotides match TRBD2. This CDR3 region has 13 residues. Germline trimming cut 3 bases from V and 11 bases from J; bases unmatched to any gene: 5. Germline V gives CDR1 SGDLS, CDR2 YYNGEE. CDR3 coding DNA: TGTGCCAGCAGCGCTACTAGCGGGAGAGAGCAGTATTTT. It is translated as CASSATSGREQYF.

The chain is built from TRBV5-1 and TRBJ2-3; possibly TRBD1 for D (5 bases). The CDR3 covers 14 residues. Trimming pared 4 bases from V and 2 bases from J, leaving 11 bases between. Germline V CDR1 and CDR2: SGHRS, YFSETQ. CDR3 nucleotide sequence: TGCGCCAGCAGCCGAGACAGTTACACAGATACGCAGTATTTT. This translates into CASSRDSYTDTQYF.

V is TRBV19 and J is TRBJ2-6; 7 nucleotides align to TRBD2. This CDR3 is built from 16 residues. CDR1 LNHDA and CDR2 SQIVND come from the germline V gene (reference sequence). J lost 0 bases, V lost 7 bases, and 6 bases had no gene match. CDR3 region: CASTSSGPSGANVLTF. The CDR3 coding sequence is TGTGCCAGTACCTCTAGCGGCCCCTCTGGGGCCAACGTCCTGACTTTC. The full variable domain, rest sourced from reference TRBV19 and TRBJ2-6, is DGGITQSPKYLFRKEGQNVTLSCEQNLNHDAMYWYRQDPGQGLRLIYYSQIVNDFQKGDIAEGYSVSREKKESFPLTVTSAQKNPTAFYLCASTSSGPSGANVLTFGAGSRLTVL.

A single count supports this clone. The chain combines TRBV5-4 with TRBJ1-1; D is uncertain. Trimming removed 4 bases at V and 2 bases at J, with 12 bases between. Germline loops: CDR1 SGHNT, CDR2 YYREEE (reference sequence). CDR3 length: 14 amino acids. The CDR3: CASSPQEANTEAFF. CDR3 coding DNA: TGTGCCAGCAGCCCCCAGGAAGCAAACACTGAAGCTTTCTTT.

The rearrangement joins TRBV4-3 to TRBJ2-1; 11 bases fit TRBD2. With 1 base clipped from V and 7 bases from J, the junction kept 3 bases outside the gene matches. CDR1 and CDR2 (germline): LGHNA, YSLEER. This CDR3 is built from 15 residues. The CDR3 region has the DNA TGCGCCAGCAGCCAAGTACCTAGCGGGAGGAATGAGCAGTTCTTC. Amino acids: CASSQVPSGRNEQFF.